Listed below are T cell receptor beta chains from one sample, sequenced in a study of T cell responses to AZD1222 COVID-19 vaccine. The repertoire was sequenced with immunoSEQ multiplex PCR; TCRdb's copy has only in-frame clones and lacks some. The sample includes 100,000 or so clones, around nine tenths of them seen just once. The sequencing used peripheral blood, collected on day 0 of AZD1222 vaccination. These receptors were taken from an adult in good health. CDR3s include the opening cysteine and the closing phenylalanine or tryptophan. D genes are given only for firm matches. Part of the rows lack a size; the others show once, few, many or a class for expanded clones.

j_gene: TRBJ1-6
v_gene: TRBV9
d_gene: TRBD1
abundance: once
CDR3aa: CASSPRDSDNSPLHF
CDR3nt: TGTGCCAGCAGCCCTAGGGACAGTGACAATTCACCCCTCCACTTT

j_gene: TRBJ1-2
v_gene: TRBV30
d_gene: .
abundance: .
CDR3aa: CAWSVGAGSYTF
CDR3nt: TGTGCCTGGAGTGTGGGAGCAGGGAGCTACACCTTC

j_gene: TRBJ1-6
v_gene: TRBV9
d_gene: .
abundance: .
CDR3aa: CASSVNWERDSPLHF
CDR3nt: TGTGCCAGCAGCGTAAACTGGGAACGAGATTCACCCCTCCACTTT

j_gene: TRBJ1-5
v_gene: TRBV19
d_gene: TRBD1
abundance: .
CDR3aa: CASSRVRQGDNQPQHF
CDR3nt: TGTGCCAGTAGTAGGGTAAGACAGGGCGACAATCAGCCCCAGCATTTT

j_gene: TRBJ1-1
v_gene: TRBV2
d_gene: TRBD1
abundance: .
CDR3aa: CASRTGRDEAFF
CDR3nt: TGTGCCAGCAGGACAGGGAGGGATGAAGCTTTCTTT

j_gene: TRBJ1-4
v_gene: TRBV19
d_gene: TRBD1
abundance: .
CDR3aa: CASTRDRDEKLFF
CDR3nt: TGTGCCAGTACCCGGGACAGGGACGAAAAACTGTTTTTT

j_gene: TRBJ2-3
v_gene: TRBV3-1/TRBV3-2
d_gene: TRBD2
abundance: .
CDR3aa: CASSQELSGGSTDTQYF
CDR3nt: TGTGCCAGCAGCCAAGAGCTGAGCGGGGGGAGCACAGATACGCAGTATTTT

j_gene: TRBJ2-2
v_gene: TRBV5-6
d_gene: TRBD1
abundance: .
CDR3aa: CASSANRGNTGELFF
CDR3nt: TGTGCCAGCAGCGCTAACAGGGGGAACACCGGGGAGCTGTTTTTT

j_gene: TRBJ2-7
v_gene: TRBV10-3
d_gene: TRBD1
abundance: .
CDR3aa: CAMGTGGTYEQYF
CDR3nt: TGTGCCATGGGGACAGGGGGAACCTACGAGCAGTACTTC

j_gene: TRBJ2-1
v_gene: TRBV12-5
d_gene: .
abundance: .
CDR3aa: CASGFLGSSYNEQFF
CDR3nt: TGTGCTAGTGGTTTTCTGGGGAGCTCCTACAATGAGCAGTTCTTC

j_gene: TRBJ1-3
v_gene: TRBV10-1
d_gene: .
abundance: few
CDR3aa: CASNPRRSSGNTIYF
CDR3nt: TGCGCCAGCAACCCCCGACGGAGCTCTGGAAACACCATATATTTT

j_gene: TRBJ1-5
v_gene: TRBV12-3/TRBV12-4
d_gene: .
abundance: once
CDR3aa: CAGYQPQHF
CDR3nt: TGTGCCGGTTATCAGCCCCAGCATTTT

j_gene: TRBJ1-1
v_gene: TRBV3-1/TRBV3-2
d_gene: TRBD1
abundance: .
CDR3aa: CASSQDQGQGATEAFF
CDR3nt: TGTGCCAGCAGCCAAGATCAGGGGCAGGGGGCCACTGAAGCTTTCTTT

j_gene: TRBJ1-2
v_gene: TRBV27
d_gene: .
abundance: few
CDR3aa: CAGGWYGYTF
CDR3nt: TGTGCCGGGGGTTGGTATGGCTACACCTTC

j_gene: TRBJ2-2
v_gene: TRBV6-4
d_gene: .
abundance: .
CDR3aa: CASSETPRTGELFF
CDR3nt: TGTGCCAGCAGTGAAACCCCTAGGACCGGGGAGCTGTTTTTT

j_gene: TRBJ2-7
v_gene: TRBV6-6
d_gene: TRBD1
abundance: .
CDR3aa: CASSYRPDRAYEQYF
CDR3nt: TGTGCCAGCAGTTACCGGCCCGACAGGGCCTACGAGCAGTACTTC

j_gene: TRBJ1-5
v_gene: TRBV2
d_gene: .
abundance: .
CDR3aa: CASSVEGISNQPQHF
CDR3nt: TGTGCCAGCAGTGTGGAGGGGATAAGCAATCAGCCCCAGCATTTT

j_gene: TRBJ2-4
v_gene: TRBV19
d_gene: TRBD1
abundance: .
CDR3aa: CASMGTDSNIQYF
CDR3nt: TGTGCCAGTATGGGGACAGATTCGAACATTCAGTACTTC

j_gene: TRBJ1-4
v_gene: TRBV30
d_gene: TRBD1
abundance: .
CDR3aa: CAWRLDRGATNEKLFF
CDR3nt: TGTGCCTGGAGACTGGACAGGGGCGCCACTAATGAAAAACTGTTTTTT

j_gene: TRBJ1-1
v_gene: TRBV6-5
d_gene: .
abundance: .
CDR3aa: CASRQVQYTEAFF
CDR3nt: TGTGCCAGCAGACAAGTGCAGTACACTGAAGCTTTCTTT

j_gene: TRBJ1-2
v_gene: TRBV6-5
d_gene: TRBD1
abundance: .
CDR3aa: CASSSRDSTGYGYTF
CDR3nt: TGTGCCAGCAGTTCCAGGGACAGCACGGGTTATGGCTACACCTTC

j_gene: TRBJ1-6
v_gene: TRBV30
d_gene: TRBD1
abundance: .
CDR3aa: CAWSPGGGGTSSPLHF
CDR3nt: TGTGCCTGGAGCCCAGGGGGAGGGGGAACTTCTTCACCCCTCCACTTT

j_gene: TRBJ1-5
v_gene: TRBV7-6
d_gene: TRBD1
abundance: few
CDR3aa: CASSAGTGGNQPQHF
CDR3nt: TGTGCCAGCAGCGCCGGGACAGGGGGAAATCAGCCCCAGCATTTT

j_gene: TRBJ1-2
v_gene: TRBV6-1
d_gene: TRBD1
abundance: .
CDR3aa: CASSEPERTGHYGYTF
CDR3nt: TGTGCCAGCAGTGAGCCTGAACGGACAGGGCACTATGGCTACACCTTC

j_gene: TRBJ1-1
v_gene: TRBV6-5
d_gene: .
abundance: .
CDR3aa: CASSYGGALNTEAFF
CDR3nt: TGTGCCAGCAGTTACGGAGGGGCCCTGAACACTGAAGCTTTCTTT

j_gene: TRBJ2-5
v_gene: TRBV7-2
d_gene: TRBD1
abundance: once
CDR3aa: CASSRGTGRETQYF
CDR3nt: TGTGCCAGCAGCCGCGGGACAGGGAGGGAGACCCAGTACTTC

j_gene: TRBJ2-1
v_gene: TRBV9
d_gene: .
abundance: .
CDR3aa: CASSARRISGLNEQFF
CDR3nt: TGTGCCAGCAGCGCCCGACGGATATCTGGCCTCAATGAGCAGTTCTTC

j_gene: TRBJ2-5
v_gene: TRBV6-5
d_gene: .
abundance: few
CDR3aa: CASRRSGHQETQYF
CDR3nt: TGTGCCAGCAGGAGATCGGGACACCAAGAGACCCAGTACTTC

j_gene: TRBJ2-3
v_gene: TRBV7-2
d_gene: TRBD2
abundance: .
CDR3aa: CASSPRRGGTDTQYF
CDR3nt: TGTGCCAGCAGCCCGAGACGGGGGGGCACAGATACGCAGTATTTT

j_gene: TRBJ2-7
v_gene: TRBV3-1/TRBV3-2
d_gene: .
abundance: .
CDR3aa: CASRHGGYEQYF
CDR3nt: TGTGCCAGCAGACACGGTGGTTACGAGCAGTACTTC

j_gene: TRBJ1-2
v_gene: TRBV4-3
d_gene: TRBD1
abundance: .
CDR3aa: CASSQLGQGLTYGYTF
CDR3nt: TGCGCCAGCAGCCAGCTAGGACAGGGACTAACCTATGGCTACACCTTC

j_gene: TRBJ2-1
v_gene: TRBV19
d_gene: .
abundance: .
CDR3aa: CASSEYGRPHDYNEQFF
CDR3nt: TGTGCCAGTAGCGAGTATGGCCGGCCGCATGACTACAATGAGCAGTTCTTC

j_gene: TRBJ1-2
v_gene: TRBV29-1
d_gene: TRBD1
abundance: .
CDR3aa: CSVDGAQGGRSGGYTF
CDR3nt: TGCAGCGTTGATGGAGCCCAGGGGGGTCGATCGGGCGGCTACACCTTC

j_gene: TRBJ1-4
v_gene: TRBV4-1
d_gene: .
abundance: .
CDR3aa: CASSQDPGVGWEKLFF
CDR3nt: TGCGCCAGCAGCCAAGATCCGGGGGTAGGTTGGGAAAAACTGTTTTTT

j_gene: TRBJ2-3
v_gene: TRBV11-3
d_gene: .
abundance: .
CDR3aa: CASSSYDSSTDTQYF
CDR3nt: TGTGCCAGCAGCTCCTACGACAGTAGCACAGATACGCAGTATTTT

j_gene: TRBJ2-5
v_gene: TRBV10-3
d_gene: TRBD2
abundance: .
CDR3aa: CAISELAAIQETQYF
CDR3nt: TGTGCCATCAGTGAGCTAGCGGCGATACAAGAGACCCAGTACTTC

j_gene: TRBJ1-1
v_gene: TRBV28
d_gene: .
abundance: .
CDR3aa: CASSLLQGATEAFF
CDR3nt: TGTGCCAGCAGTTTGCTCCAGGGTGCCACTGAAGCTTTCTTT

j_gene: TRBJ2-2
v_gene: TRBV10-1
d_gene: .
abundance: .
CDR3aa: CASSGNTGELFF
CDR3nt: TGCGCCAGCAGTGGGAACACCGGGGAGCTGTTTTTT

j_gene: TRBJ1-2
v_gene: TRBV9
d_gene: .
abundance: .
CDR3aa: CASSVAGVPDGYTF
CDR3nt: TGTGCCAGCAGCGTAGCCGGGGTTCCGGATGGCTACACCTTC

j_gene: TRBJ2-1
v_gene: TRBV12-3/TRBV12-4
d_gene: .
abundance: once
CDR3aa: CASSFTFGEQFF
CDR3nt: TGTGCCAGCAGTTTTACTTTCGGGGAGCAGTTCTTC

j_gene: TRBJ2-2
v_gene: TRBV19
d_gene: TRBD1
abundance: .
CDR3aa: CATKGQGITGELFF
CDR3nt: TGTGCCACCAAGGGACAGGGAATAACCGGGGAGCTGTTTTTT

j_gene: TRBJ1-2
v_gene: TRBV4-1
d_gene: .
abundance: .
CDR3aa: CASSQETGNYGYTF
CDR3nt: TGCGCCAGCAGCCAAGAAACGGGAAACTATGGCTACACCTTC

j_gene: TRBJ2-7
v_gene: TRBV27
d_gene: .
abundance: .
CDR3aa: CASSFRTDYNEQYF
CDR3nt: TGTGCCAGCAGTTTTAGGACCGACTATAACGAGCAGTACTTC

j_gene: TRBJ1-1
v_gene: TRBV11-2
d_gene: TRBD1
abundance: .
CDR3aa: CASSRQGWTEAFF
CDR3nt: TGTGCCAGCAGCCGACAGGGGTGGACTGAAGCTTTCTTT

j_gene: TRBJ2-2
v_gene: TRBV6-5
d_gene: .
abundance: .
CDR3aa: CASSSQGAGELFF
CDR3nt: TGTGCCAGCAGTTCGCAGGGTGCCGGGGAGCTGTTTTTT

j_gene: TRBJ1-1
v_gene: TRBV18
d_gene: .
abundance: .
CDR3aa: CASSLWTVMNTEAFF
CDR3nt: TGTGCCAGCTCACTCTGGACGGTAATGAACACTGAAGCTTTCTTT

j_gene: TRBJ2-2
v_gene: TRBV9
d_gene: TRBD2
abundance: .
CDR3aa: CASSVGLALNTGELFF
CDR3nt: TGTGCCAGCAGCGTCGGACTAGCGCTGAACACCGGGGAGCTGTTTTTT

j_gene: TRBJ1-1
v_gene: TRBV27
d_gene: .
abundance: .
CDR3aa: CASRPLGGVNTEAFF
CDR3nt: TGTGCCAGCAGACCACTCGGGGGCGTGAACACTGAAGCTTTCTTT

j_gene: TRBJ2-3
v_gene: TRBV30
d_gene: TRBD2
abundance: .
CDR3aa: CAWSVHSGGTDTQYF
CDR3nt: TGTGCCTGGAGTGTACATAGCGGGGGGACAGATACGCAGTATTTT

j_gene: TRBJ1-6
v_gene: TRBV7-2
d_gene: .
abundance: .
CDR3aa: CASSLGASPLHF
CDR3nt: TGTGCCAGCAGCTTAGGCGCATCACCCCTCCACTTT

j_gene: TRBJ2-7
v_gene: TRBV29-1
d_gene: TRBD2
abundance: few
CDR3aa: CSVGTSGLGEQYF
CDR3nt: TGCAGCGTTGGGACTAGCGGCCTAGGGGAGCAGTACTTC

j_gene: TRBJ1-1
v_gene: TRBV6-5
d_gene: .
abundance: .
CDR3aa: CASTTLLGNTEAFF
CDR3nt: TGTGCCAGCACCACCCTACTCGGGAACACTGAAGCTTTCTTT

j_gene: TRBJ1-2
v_gene: TRBV3-1/TRBV3-2
d_gene: .
abundance: .
CDR3aa: CASSQDSPGAGYTF
CDR3nt: TGTGCCAGCAGCCAAGATTCCCCAGGGGCGGGCTACACCTTC

j_gene: TRBJ2-7
v_gene: TRBV11-3
d_gene: .
abundance: few
CDR3aa: CASSLEGEAHEQYF
CDR3nt: TGTGCCAGCAGCTTAGAAGGAGAAGCCCACGAGCAGTACTTC

j_gene: TRBJ2-2
v_gene: TRBV28
d_gene: .
abundance: few
CDR3aa: CASRRGGTGELFF
CDR3nt: TGTGCCAGCCGCAGAGGGGGCACCGGGGAGCTGTTTTTT

j_gene: TRBJ2-6
v_gene: TRBV5-1
d_gene: TRBD1
abundance: .
CDR3aa: CASRLTPGQDPSGANVLTF
CDR3nt: TGCGCCAGCAGGCTCACCCCGGGACAGGACCCCAGTGGGGCCAACGTCCTGACTTTC

j_gene: TRBJ1-2
v_gene: TRBV5-1
d_gene: TRBD1
abundance: .
CDR3aa: CASSTRTGDYGYTF
CDR3nt: TGCGCCAGCAGCACGCGGACAGGAGACTATGGCTACACCTTC

j_gene: TRBJ1-1
v_gene: TRBV18
d_gene: TRBD1
abundance: .
CDR3aa: CASSRQGENTEAFF
CDR3nt: TGTGCCAGCTCTCGACAGGGGGAGAACACTGAAGCTTTCTTT

j_gene: TRBJ2-2
v_gene: TRBV5-5
d_gene: TRBD1
abundance: .
CDR3aa: CASSLNRGTGELFF
CDR3nt: TGTGCCAGCAGCTTGAACAGGGGCACCGGGGAGCTGTTTTTT

j_gene: TRBJ2-7
v_gene: TRBV2
d_gene: TRBD1
abundance: .
CDR3aa: CASSVGTGRVQYF
CDR3nt: TGTGCCAGCAGTGTCGGGACAGGTCGGGTACAGTACTTC